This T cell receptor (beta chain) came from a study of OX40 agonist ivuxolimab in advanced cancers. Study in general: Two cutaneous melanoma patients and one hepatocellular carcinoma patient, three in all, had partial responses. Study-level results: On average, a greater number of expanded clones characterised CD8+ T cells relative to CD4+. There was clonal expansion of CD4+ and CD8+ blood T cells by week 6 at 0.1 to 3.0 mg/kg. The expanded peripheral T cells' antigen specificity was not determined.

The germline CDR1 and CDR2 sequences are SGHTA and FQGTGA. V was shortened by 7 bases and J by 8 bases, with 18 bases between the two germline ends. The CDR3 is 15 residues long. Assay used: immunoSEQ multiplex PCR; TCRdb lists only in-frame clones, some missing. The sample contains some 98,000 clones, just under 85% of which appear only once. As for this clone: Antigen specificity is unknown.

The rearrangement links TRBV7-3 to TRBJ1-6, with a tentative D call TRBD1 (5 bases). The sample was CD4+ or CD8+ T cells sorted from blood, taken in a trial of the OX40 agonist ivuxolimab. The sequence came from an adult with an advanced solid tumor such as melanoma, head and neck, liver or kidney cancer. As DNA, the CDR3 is TGTGCCAGCACCCTTAGGGACGTGAGGGATTCACCCCTCCACTTT. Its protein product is CASTLRDVRDSPLHF.